The 2 T cell receptor beta chains below come from one sample, sequenced in a study of regulatory T cells in long-lasting Graves disease. This sample's time point: persistent/refractory GD, antithyroid drugs over 5 years with positive TRAb. From RNA extracted from PBMCs, the TCR library was made. HTBI primers from iRepertoire and Arm-PCR of CDR3 regions yielded the TCR beta libraries. TCRdb re-called the multiplex PCR reads with MiXCR, one entry per CDR3 protein. The sample gives a few hundred thousand distinct CDR3 sequences, about a quarter of which show up once; about 27% is in the top ten. Sequenced material: peripheral blood mononuclear cells (PBMCs), taken when the disease was refractory, from a patient treated with antithyroid drugs. The receptors were gathered from a female donor with Graves disease.

The chain uses TRBV5-4 and TRBJ1-1; perhaps TRBD1 as D (5 bases). There are 15 residues in the CDR3. Germline V gene data show CDR1 as SGHNT and CDR2 as YYREEE (reference sequence). Trimming stripped 4 bases from V and 6 bases from J, with 19 bases between. Here the CDR3 reads CASSLLGRGDPEAFF. CDR3 coding DNA: TGTGCCAGCAGCCTCCTGGGGCGGGGGGACCCTGAAGCTTTCTTT.

In this sample, this clonotype turned up a few times. The chain is built from TRBV24-1 and TRBJ1-2, with D possibly TRBD1 on 5 matching bases. Trimming took 0 bases from V and 4 from J, leaving 14 bases between them. Germline CDR1 and CDR2: KGHDR and SFDVKD. This CDR3 has 16 residues. The CDR3 is CATSDLRGPWGYGYTF. The CDR3 region has the DNA TGTGCCACCAGTGATTTGAGGGGCCCTTGGGGCTATGGCTACACCTTC.